A single sample is the source of the 24 T cell receptor beta chains below, sequenced in a study of shared clonotypes between healthy human individuals. Only in-frame clones appear in the TCRdb table, and some are missing; sequencing was by immunoSEQ multiplex PCR. The sample has around 1,000,000 clones; roughly 80% are singletons. What was sequenced was memory CD4+ T cells from PBMCs. The subset: CD45RA-negative fraction. The receptors here all came from a man between 18 and 29 years old in good health. Some clones in this sample may be carry-over from other donors' samples.

This chain joins TRBV7-2 and TRBJ2-3; D ambiguous. Germline values: CDR1 SGHTA, CDR2 FQGNSA. This CDR3 comprises 15 residues. Trimming stripped 1 base from V and 0 bases from J, with 8 bases between. The CDR3 DNA is TGTGCCAGCAGCTTAGGAACCGCTAGCACAGATACGCAGTATTTT. Its protein is CASSLGTASTDTQYF.

This sequence joins TRBV7-9 and TRBJ2-3; D may be TRBD1 or TRBD2 (7 bases each). Germline V gene lookup returns CDR1 SEHNR and CDR2 FQNEAQ (reference sequence). This CDR3 is built from 18 residues. The ends were cut back, 5 bases at V and 1 base at J, with 22 bases in the middle. CDR3 bases: TGTGCCAGCAGCCCGATTAAGGGGGCTAGCGGACGCACAGATACGCAGTATTTT. It is translated as CASSPIKGASGRTDTQYF.

This clone was observed once. The chain's CDR3 is CASSLRQGIYEQYF. In DNA, the CDR3 is TGCGCCAGCAGCTTAAGGCAGGGGATTTACGAGCAGTACTTC. V and J are TRBV5-1 and TRBJ2-7, with a possible D match to TRBD1 (6 bases). V was pared by 2 bases and J by 4 bases, with 13 bases between. The CDR3 is 14 amino acids. CDR1 SGHRS and CDR2 YFSETQ come from the germline V gene.

Only a few counts were recorded for this clone. This may be a read error: a much more frequent sequence differs by one nucleotide. Other DNA sequences in this specimen translate into the identical CDR3. The CDR3 spells CASRTSYEQYF. The CDR3 nucleotides read TGTGCCAGCAGGACCTCCTACGAGCAGTACTTC. The J gene is TRBJ2-7, the V gene TRBV6-5, with D uncertain. There are 11 residues in the CDR3. The germline gives CDR1 MNHEY, CDR2 SVGAGI. V was trimmed by 6 bases and J by 0 bases, leaving 3 bases between them.

This clone was seen only a few times. This chain links TRBV5-6 with TRBJ1-1, with D possibly TRBD1 on 5 matching bases. From germline, CDR1 is SGHDT and CDR2 YYEEEE. Trimming stripped 5 bases from V and 4 bases from J, with 15 bases between. There are 14 residues in the CDR3. The DNA of the CDR3 is TGTGCCAGCAGGACAGTAGGCGGGCGCACTGAAGCTTTCTTT. Its translation: CASRTVGGRTEAFF.

V usage is TRBV5-1 and J usage is TRBJ2-3; 8 bases fit TRBD1. J gave up 1 base and V 0 bases, and 1 base lay outside the gene matches. Looked up from germline, CDR1 is SGHRS and CDR2 is YFSETQ. This CDR3 spans 15 amino acids. CDR3 coding DNA: TGCGCCAGCAGCTTGGAGGGACAGGGCACAGATACGCAGTATTTT. It is translated as CASSLEGQGTDTQYF.

CDR3 in amino acids: CASRPGTTNEKLFF. The CDR3 DNA follows: TGCGCCAGCAGGCCAGGGACAACTAATGAAAAACTGTTTTTT. This chain connects TRBV5-1 to TRBJ1-4, with D possibly matching TRBD1 (5 bases). This CDR3 comprises 14 residues. CDR1 SGHRS and CDR2 YFSETQ come from the germline V gene. Trimming took off 5 bases at V and 0 bases at J, with 8 bases between the two ends.

This chain joins TRBV7-2 and TRBJ2-3; TRBD1 aligns across 7 bases. The J segment lost 2 bases and the V segment lost 1 base, leaving 6 bases of the junction unmatched. The germline gives CDR1 SGHTA, CDR2 FQGNSA. This CDR3 comprises 16 residues. The CDR3 loop reads CASSLVGTVHTDTQYF. For the CDR3, the DNA is TGTGCCAGCAGCTTAGTGGGGACAGTCCACACAGATACGCAGTATTTT.

On this clone itself: One end of the junction is discordant with germline, which a read error may explain. This chain connects TRBV6-5 to TRBJ1-1; 8 nucleotides match TRBD1. Germline V gives CDR1 MNHEY, CDR2 SVGAGI. This CDR3 is 14 amino acids long. The CDR3 loop reads CAISETTGGTEAFF. The DNA of the CDR3 is TGTGCCATCAGTGAGACAACAGGGGGCACTGAAGCTTTCTTT.

This chain uses TRBV6-1 with TRBJ1-3, with 7 nucleotides matching TRBD1. This CDR3 spans 17 amino acids. V dropped 1 base and J dropped 4; count of bases not matched to a gene: 10. Germline V lookup: CDR1 MNHNS, CDR2 SASEGT. The CDR3 coding sequence is TGTGCCAGCAGTGAAGGCTTCTATACAGGGGAAGGAAACACCATATATTTT. This sequence encodes CASSEGFYTGEGNTIYF.

The chain couples TRBV27 to TRBJ2-7; 7 bases match TRBD1. The CDR3 totals 13 residues. The V segment lost 3 bases and the J segment 3 bases; nucleotides outside the gene matches: 2. Germline assignment: CDR1 MNHEY and CDR2 SMNVEV (reference sequence). The CDR3 protein is CASSFSGGYEQYF. In nucleotides, the CDR3 is TGTGCCAGCAGTTTCTCAGGGGGCTACGAGCAGTACTTC.

The chain employs TRBV20-1 and TRBJ1-4, with no clear D. In germline, CDR1 is DFQATT, CDR2 SNEGSKA (reference sequence). The V end lost 8 bases, the J end lost 8 bases, and 12 bases lay between the germline ends. The CDR3 spans 11 residues. The CDR3 DNA is TGCAGTCTGACATGGCGGGAAAAACTGTTTTTT. The encoded protein is CSLTWREKLFF.

The chain recombines TRBV30 with TRBJ1-1; no reliable D call. Germline V gene sequence: CDR1 GTSNPN, CDR2 SVGIG (reference sequence). The CDR3 length is 13 residues. With 3 bases removed from V and 2 bases from J, the gap between germline ends came to 10 bases. The CDR3 DNA sequence: TGTGCCTGGAGGCCCGACTATAACACTGAAGCTTTCTTT. Translating gives CAWRPDYNTEAFF.

This chain connects TRBV27 to TRBJ2-1; 7 bases agree with TRBD1. V lost 4 bases to trimming and J lost 6 bases; unmatched junction nucleotides: 9. This CDR3 is built from 15 residues. CDR1 MNHEY and CDR2 SMNVEV come from the germline V gene (reference sequence). CDR3 in amino acids: CASSWGTGQANEQFF. CDR3 coding DNA: TGTGCCAGCAGTTGGGGAACCGGACAGGCCAATGAGCAGTTCTTC.

This chain links TRBV6-1 with TRBJ2-2, with D possibly matching TRBD1 (5 bases). Trimming stripped 3 bases from V and 6 bases from J, with 11 bases between. This CDR3 is 14 amino acids long. Germline values: CDR1 MNHNS, CDR2 SASEGT. CDR3 protein: CASSDAGASGELFF. The CDR3 coding sequence is TGTGCCAGCAGTGATGCTGGGGCATCCGGGGAGCTGTTTTTT.

This sequence joins TRBV28 and TRBJ1-4; D perhaps matches TRBD1 (6 bases). This CDR3 has 16 amino acids. CDR1 and CDR2 from the germline V gene are MDHEN and SYDVKM. Trimming removed 6 bases at V and 8 bases at J, with 22 bases between. CDR3 sequence (DNA): TGTGCCAGCAGGTCCCTAGGGACATTCGATCGGGAAAAACTGTTTTTT. This encodes CASRSLGTFDREKLFF.

The chain carries TRBV25-1 and TRBJ1-4, with D unresolved. This CDR3 has 14 amino acids. CDR1 MGHDK and CDR2 SYGVNS come from the germline V gene. V shed 4 bases and J shed 8 bases, with 14 bases lying between them. CDR3 sequence (DNA): TGTGCCAGCAGTGTCGGTATTAGAGGAGAAAAACTGTTTTTT. This codes for CASSVGIRGEKLFF.

This chain links TRBV11-2 with TRBJ2-7, with D unresolved. Trimming removed 0 bases from V and 6 bases from J, with 6 bases in between. Germline loops: CDR1 SGHAT, CDR2 FQNNGV. The CDR3 length is 12 residues. CDR3 residues: CASSLDKGEQYF. The CDR3 DNA sequence: TGTGCCAGCAGCTTAGATAAGGGCGAGCAGTACTTC.

The V and J genes are TRBV5-1 and TRBJ1-1; maybe TRBD1 (6 bases). V was pared by 0 bases and J by 1 base, with 10 bases between. This CDR3 contains 15 residues. CDR1 and CDR2 from the germline V gene are SGHRS and YFSETQ. The CDR3 here is CASSLGQVSNTEAFF. In DNA form, the CDR3 reads TGCGCCAGCAGCTTGGGACAGGTGTCGAACACTGAAGCTTTCTTT.

This chain links TRBV4-2 with TRBJ2-7, with 11 bases fitting TRBD2. Unmatched junction bases numbered 16, after V lost 1 base and J lost 2 bases. The CDR3 length is 20 residues. Germline lookup yields CDR1 LGHNA and CDR2 YNFKEQ. Here the CDR3 reads CASSQGLGTSGSPSTYEQYF. Written as DNA, the CDR3 is TGTGCCAGCAGCCAAGGATTAGGAACTAGCGGGAGCCCCTCTACCTACGAGCAGTACTTC.

A word on this clone: Other DNA sequences in the same sample also yield this CDR3. The rearrangement links TRBV29-1 to TRBJ2-3, with TRBD2 as a possible D gene (5 bases). Per germline, CDR1 SQVTM and CDR2 ANQGSEA. This CDR3 comprises 12 residues. Trimming pared 3 bases from V and 1 base from J, leaving 5 bases between. In DNA, the CDR3 is TGCAGCGTTGAGCGGGGCACAGATACGCAGTATTTT. This translates into CSVERGTDTQYF.

The rearrangement uses TRBV14 and TRBJ2-1; D not certain. The CDR3 consists of 14 residues. CDR1 and CDR2 (germline): SGHDN, FVKESK. Trimming removed 1 base at V and 6 bases at J, with 10 bases between. The CDR3 DNA follows: TGTGCCAGCAGCCAAGCAGCAGTAGGCAATGAGCAGTTCTTC. This codes for CASSQAAVGNEQFF.

The sample holds many counts of this clone. V usage is TRBV4-3 and J usage is TRBJ2-3; possible D gene TRBD1, 6 bases. Looked up from germline, CDR1 is LGHNA and CDR2 is YSLEER. Trimming removed 0 bases from V and 2 bases from J, with 12 bases in between. The CDR3 has 16 amino acids. The CDR3 is CASSQDGQPTTDTQYF. The CDR3 nucleotides are TGCGCCAGCAGCCAAGACGGACAGCCGACCACAGATACGCAGTATTTT.

CDR3 bases: TGCGCCAGCAGCCGGGAGCCCTTCTCCGATGAGCAGTTCTTC. This sequence encodes CASSREPFSDEQFF. V gene TRBV5-1 combines with J gene TRBJ2-1, with a weak D call TRBD2 (6 bases). V was clipped by 4 bases and J by 8 bases, with 16 bases between them. The CDR3 sequence is 14 residues long. In germline, CDR1 is SGHRS, CDR2 YFSETQ.